The 23 T cell receptor beta chains presented below share a single source sample, sequenced in a study of molecular identifiers for immune sequencing clone quantification. TCRdb re-called the PCR reads through MiXCR, storing one row per CDR3 protein. The sample lists 100,000 or so distinct CDR3 sequences; around 33% were seen once. Sequencing was performed on naive CD8+ T cells from blood, with Jurkat cell RNA spiked in. The subset was: FACS-sorted CD8+CD4-CCR7+CD45RA+ naive T cells. Receptors originate from a human donor in good health. Some libraries in this study had Jurkat cell RNA spiked in.

This clonotype was observed many times. This chain links TRBV12-3 or TRBV12-4 with TRBJ2-3; 7 bases are shared with TRBD2. The CDR3 covers 13 residues. The V gene end was trimmed by 8 bases and the J gene end by 4 bases; junction bases not matched to a gene: 6. Written as DNA, the CDR3 is TGTGCCAGCGGGAGGGCCGTCGCAGATACGCAGTATTTT. The encoded protein is CASGRAVADTQYF.

The gene calls are TRBV5-1 and TRBJ2-3; the match to TRBD2 covers 7 bases. Germline-derived CDR1 and CDR2 are SGHRS and YFSETQ. This CDR3 is built from 16 residues. Germline trimming cut 0 bases from V and 2 bases from J; bases unmatched to any gene: 6. The CDR3 nucleotides read TGCGCCAGCAGCTTGGTCCGGGACTACCACACAGATACGCAGTATTTT. Translating gives CASSLVRDYHTDTQYF.

The chain recombines TRBV6-5 with TRBJ1-5; 9 nucleotides line up with TRBD1. The junction had 4 bases not matched to a gene; V was cut back by 4 bases and J by 6 bases. Per germline, CDR1 MNHEY and CDR2 SVGAGI. The CDR3 runs to 14 residues. The CDR3 loop is CASSLTGGIQPQHF. As DNA, the CDR3 is TGTGCCAGCAGTTTGACAGGGGGGATTCAGCCCCAGCATTTT.

This clonotype was counted many times. The rearrangement joins TRBV6-1 to TRBJ1-1; TRBD1 matches at 8 bases. The CDR3 consists of 12 residues. With V trimmed by 8 bases and J by 6 bases, 5 bases remained unmatched. The germline V gene encodes CDR1 MNHNS and CDR2 SASEGT. CDR3: CASRRTGPEAFF. The CDR3 DNA is TGTGCCAGCCGCCGGACAGGGCCTGAAGCTTTCTTT.

CDR3 in amino acids: CASSLTVWRGLRGYTF. CDR3 DNA sequence: TGTGCCAGCAGTTTGACGGTTTGGCGAGGGCTACGGGGCTACACCTTC. The chain has TRBV6-5 and TRBJ1-2; D remains ambiguous. This CDR3 is 16 amino acids long. Germline CDR1 and CDR2: MNHEY and SVGAGI. Deletions cut 4 bases from V and 8 bases from J, with 23 bases between.

This clonotype was seen more than once but under ten times. The DNA of the CDR3 is TGTGCCAGCAGCCAAGATTTGGGACCGACCTACGAGCAGTACTTC. This encodes CASSQDLGPTYEQYF. This sequence joins TRBV3-1 and TRBJ2-7, with D possibly being TRBD1 or TRBD2 (5 bases each). Germline V CDR1 and CDR2: LGHDT, YNNKEL (reference sequence). There are 15 residues in the CDR3. V gave up 0 bases and J gave up 2 bases, with 11 bases separating them.

This clonotype was observed a few times. This chain joins TRBV13 and TRBJ2-7; 7 bases are shared with TRBD1. The germline gives CDR1 PRHDT, CDR2 FYEKMQ (reference sequence). This CDR3 is built from 14 residues. Unmatched junction bases numbered 10, after V lost 8 bases and J lost 3 bases. The CDR3 sequence: CASARTGTDYEQYF. In nucleotides, the CDR3 is TGTGCCAGCGCCCGTACCGGGACAGACTACGAGCAGTACTTC.

This clonotype was detected many times. CDR3 nucleotides: TGTGCCAGCAGCACGACCCGGGACAGTTACGAGCAGTACTTC. Its protein product is CASSTTRDSYEQYF. The V call is TRBV7-2, the J call TRBJ2-7; 7 bases map to TRBD1. The CDR3 spans 14 residues. CDR1 and CDR2 from the germline V gene are SGHTA and FQGNSA. Trimming at V came to 5 bases and at J to 4 bases, leaving 8 bases not matched to a gene.

Note on this clonotype: A junction end diverges from the germline sequence, so it may reflect a read error. The J gene is TRBJ2-3, the V gene TRBV9; TRBD1 agrees at 9 bases. The CDR3 spans 18 residues. CDR1 and CDR2 (germline): SGDLS, YYNGEE. The CDR3 DNA reads as TGTGCCAGCAGCGTATCGGGACAGGGCCCTCCTCGCACAGATACGCAGGATTTT. It codes for CASSVSGQGPPRTDTQDF.

Concerning this clonotype: An end of the junction differs from the germline gene, which may be a read error. The chain links TRBV7-9 to TRBJ2-2; D is tentatively TRBD1 or TRBD2 (5 bases each). The germline CDR1 and CDR2 sequences are SEHNR and FQNEAQ (reference sequence). CDR3 length: 16 residues. The CDR3 DNA is TGTGCCAGCAGCTCCCCCGGGACCCTGCACACCGGGGTGCTGTTTTTT. This sequence encodes CASSSPGTLHTGVLFF.

The chain has TRBV19 and TRBJ2-7; 10 bases line up with TRBD2. This CDR3 has 14 amino acids. CDR1 is LNHDA, CDR2 SQIVND, per germline (reference sequence). With V trimmed by 7 bases and J by 3 bases, 6 bases remained unmatched. CDR3 DNA sequence: TGTGCCAGTACTTGGTCTAGCGGGAGCTACGAGCAGTACTTC. Residues: CASTWSSGSYEQYF.

V gene TRBV5-1 combines with J gene TRBJ2-7, with D perhaps TRBD1 (6 bases). The CDR3 has 14 amino acids. Germline V gives CDR1 SGHRS, CDR2 YFSETQ. The V and J ends lost 0 bases and 5 bases respectively, with 12 bases between them. For the CDR3, the DNA is TGCGCCAGCAGCTTGGTTGGGGGCGAGAACGAGCAGTACTTC. Translating gives CASSLVGGENEQYF.

This clonotype was seen once. Since a much larger clone is just one base distant, this may be a read error. The chain recombines TRBV6-5 with TRBJ2-7; 10 positions agree with TRBD1. This CDR3 is 14 amino acids long. The germline gives CDR1 MNHEY, CDR2 SVGAGI. J gave up 5 bases and V 2 bases, and 3 bases lay outside the gene matches. The CDR3 DNA sequence: TGTGCCAGCAGTTACGGACAGGGGGGGCACGAGCAGTACTTC. This sequence encodes CASSYGQGGHEQYF.

The gene calls are TRBV27 and TRBJ2-1; 8 positions agree with TRBD2. V shed 6 bases and J 9 bases; nucleotides not matched to a gene: 10. Looked up from germline, CDR1 is MNHEY and CDR2 is SMNVEV (reference sequence). The CDR3 runs to 14 residues. Here the CDR3 DNA reads TGTGCCAGCAGCCGAGCGGGAGTACTTAGTGAGCAGTTCTTC. Its translation is CASSRAGVLSEQFF.

The sample holds many counts of this clonotype. V is TRBV29-1 and J is TRBJ2-7; D is tentatively TRBD1 or TRBD2 (5 bases each). The CDR3 consists of 13 residues. CDR1 is SQVTM and CDR2 is ANQGSEA in the germline V gene. V lost 4 bases and J 0 bases, leaving 10 bases between the germline ends. CDR3 DNA sequence: TGCAGCGTTGGGGACCGCCACTCCTACGAGCAGTACTTC. Residues: CSVGDRHSYEQYF.

For this clonotype: At one of its ends the junction is not consistent with the germline gene, which may arise from a read error. The chain has TRBV20-1 and TRBJ1-3; no clear D gene. Germline lookup yields CDR1 DFQATT and CDR2 SNEGSKA (reference sequence). There are 13 residues in the CDR3. The CDR3 is CSAREGPGNTMYF. CDR3 sequence (DNA): TGCAGTGCTAGAGAAGGGCCTGGAAACACCATGTATTTT.

This clonotype was found many times. This chain connects TRBV29-1 to TRBJ2-2; a possible D gene is TRBD2 (6 bases). Looked up from germline, CDR1 is SQVTM and CDR2 is ANQGSEA. This CDR3 has 13 amino acids. V was pared by 6 bases and J by 2 bases, with 10 bases between. CDR3 DNA sequence: TGCAGCGTACCGGGACTTAACACCGGGGAGCTGTTTTTT. Protein: CSVPGLNTGELFF.

This clonotype was observed a handful of times. The V gene is TRBV7-9, the J gene TRBJ1-5, with D possibly being TRBD1 (5 bases). The CDR3 totals 13 residues. Germline V lookup: CDR1 SEHNR, CDR2 FQNEAQ (reference sequence). V lost 5 bases, J lost 2 bases, and 7 bases lay in between. Written as DNA, the CDR3 is TGTGCCAGCAGCCCGGGGGGCAATCAGCCCCAGCATTTT. This codes for CASSPGGNQPQHF. The variable domain in full, completed from reference TRBV7-9 and TRBJ1-5, reads DTGVSQNPRHKITKRGQNVTFRCDPISEHNRLYWYRQTLGQGPEFLTYFQNEAQLEKSRLLSDRFSAERPKGSFSTLEIQRTEQGDSAMYLCASSPGGNQPQHFGDGTRLSIL.

This clonotype was seen repeatedly, ten times or more. The chain combines TRBV5-1 with TRBJ2-5, with 10 positions matching TRBD1. CDR1 is SGHRS and CDR2 is YFSETQ in the germline V gene. The CDR3 has 20 residues. V gave up 5 bases and J gave up 9 bases; unmatched junction bases: 28. The CDR3 nucleotides read TGCGCCAGCAGATCTGGACAGGGGGGAGCGGGAGACCTTCTCTTAAGGGCCCAGTACTTC. Translated, it gives CASRSGQGGAGDLLLRAQYF.

V is TRBV12-3 or TRBV12-4 and J is TRBJ1-3; 8 bases map to TRBD1. J lost 4 bases, V lost 5 bases, and 10 bases had no gene match. The CDR3 contains 16 residues. The CDR3 DNA sequence: TGTGCCAGCAGTCTTCAGGCAGGGGGCGACGGAAACACCATATATTTT. Translation gives CASSLQAGGDGNTIYF.

This clonotype occurred a few times. The J gene is TRBJ1-3, the V gene TRBV9; 9 positions agree with TRBD1. CDR1 is SGDLS, CDR2 YYNGEE, per germline. This CDR3 has 15 residues. V lost 2 bases and J lost 0; bases outside the gene matches: 0. The CDR3 coding sequence is TGTGCCAGCAGCGTGGGACAGGGCTCTGGAAACACCATATATTTT. Its translation is CASSVGQGSGNTIYF.

This clonotype was seen more than once but under ten times. This sequence joins TRBV28 and TRBJ2-7; tentative D call: TRBD1 (6 bases). The CDR3 is made up of 13 amino acids. The germline V gene has CDR1 MDHEN and CDR2 SYDVKM. Trimming left V 6 bases short and J 7 bases short, with 16 bases between. DNA of the CDR3: TGTGCCAGCAGCATGGACAGCCCGCGGGAGCAGTACTTC. Translation gives CASSMDSPREQYF. Full variable domain (rest looked up from reference TRBV28 and TRBJ2-7): DVKVTQSSRYLVKRTGEKVFLECVQDMDHENMFWYRQDPGLGLRLIYFSYDVKMKEKGDIPEGYSVSREKKERFSLILESASTNQTSMYLCASSMDSPREQYFGPGTRLTVT.

This clonotype was counted only a few times. This sequence joins TRBV6-5 and TRBJ2-7; D is ambiguous. V was cut by 7 bases and J by 3 bases, with 13 bases left in between. This CDR3 has 13 amino acids. Per germline, CDR1 MNHEY and CDR2 SVGAGI. In nucleotides, the CDR3 is TGTGCCAGCACTGACACCCTAATCTACGAGCAGTACTTC. Protein sequence: CASTDTLIYEQYF.